The rows below give T cell receptor beta chains drawn from one sample of a study of long-term antiretroviral therapy in people with HIV. Method: immunoSEQ multiplex PCR; TCRdb's copy keeps in-frame clones and lacks some. The table has 25,000 to 35,000 clones, 90% to 95% seen once. The input for sequencing was unsorted PBMCs, taken roughly 6 years after starting antiretroviral therapy. The receptors stem from a man aged 25-45 years with HIV. The CDR3 runs from the conserved cysteine through the conserved F or W. Each record gives: V gene, D gene, clone size, J gene, CDR3 length, CDR3 DNA, CDR3 protein. The D gene is left open where the match is weak. Some rows have no size entry. The others give once, few or many, or a class for an expanded clone.

>TRBV6-6|NA|NA|TRBJ2-6|14
TGTGCCAGCAGTTCGGTAACTGGGGCCAACGTCCTGACTTTC
CASSSVTGANVLTF
>TRBV7-8|NA|NA|TRBJ2-5|12
TGTGCCAGCAGCTTATTATCAGAGACCCAGTACTTC
CASSLLSETQYF
>TRBV6-6|TRBD1|NA|TRBJ1-2|16
TGTGCCAGCAGTTTCGTACGCGGACAGGGGAACTATGGCTACACCTTC
CASSFVRGQGNYGYTF
>TRBV6-5|NA|NA|TRBJ1-2|14
TGTGCCAGCAGTGAGACACTTCGGGACTATGGCTACACCTTC
CASSETLRDYGYTF
>TRBV14|NA|NA|TRBJ2-2|15
TGTGCCAGCAGCCGCCAACAGGGTCTCACCGGGGAGCTGTTTTTT
CASSRQQGLTGELFF
>TRBV7-9|TRBD2|NA|TRBJ2-1|14
TGTGCCAGCAGCACAGCGGGAGTAGACAATGAGCAGTTCTTC
CASSTAGVDNEQFF
>TRBV15|TRBD1|NA|TRBJ2-1|14
TGTGCCACCAGCAAGACAGGGGCCTACAATGAGCAGTTCTTC
CATSKTGAYNEQFF
>TRBV4-3|NA|NA|TRBJ2-1|15
TGCGCCAGCAGCCAAGCCCCGGGAGAGGCGAATGAGCAGTTCTTC
CASSQAPGEANEQFF
>TRBV11-2|NA|NA|TRBJ2-7|15
TGTGCCAGCAGCTTAGAGGGGGCCAGGTCCTACGAGCAGTACTTC
CASSLEGARSYEQYF
>TRBV5-1|NA|NA|TRBJ2-3|15
TGCGCCAGCAGCTTGGGTAGAAAACGGGGAGATACGCAGTATTTT
CASSLGRKRGDTQYF
>TRBV6-5|NA|once|TRBJ2-7|13
TGTGCCAGCAGAGCCAGGGAGGTCCACGAGCAGTACTTC
CASRAREVHEQYF
>TRBV7-3|TRBD1|NA|TRBJ1-2|13
TGTGCCAGCAGCTCCGGACAGGGGGATGGCTACACCTTC
CASSSGQGDGYTF
>TRBV6-4|TRBD2|NA|TRBJ2-1|14
TGTGCCAGCAGGAGGACTAGCGAGTACAATGAGCAGTTCTTC
CASRRTSEYNEQFF
>TRBV7-8|NA|NA|TRBJ1-1|14
TGTGCCAGCAGCCCCTACACCACGAACACTGAAGCTTTCTTT
CASSPYTTNTEAFF
>TRBV7-3|TRBD2|once|TRBJ2-1|16
TGTGCCAGCAGCCACTCCCTAGCGGGGTCCTACAATGAGCAGTTCTTC
CASSHSLAGSYNEQFF
>TRBV6-1|NA|NA|TRBJ2-5|16
TGTGCCAGCAGTGATGGGGGGGGGCCGCGGGGAGAGACCCAGTACTTC
CASSDGGGPRGETQYF
>TRBV2|NA|once|TRBJ1-2|12
TGTGCCATCGGAGCGGGGAACTATGGCTACACCTTC
CAIGAGNYGYTF
>TRBV5-4|NA|NA|TRBJ2-7|14
TGTGCCAGCAGCCGACCCGGGTCACCCTACGAGCAGTACTTC
CASSRPGSPYEQYF
>TRBV7-6|TRBD2|NA|TRBJ2-1|18
TGTGCCAGCAGCTTGGGACTAGCGGGGGGACAGTCCTACAATGAGCAGTTCTTC
CASSLGLAGGQSYNEQFF
>TRBV6-5|NA|once|TRBJ2-3|13
TGTGCCAGCAGTTACGGCCCTCAAGATACGCAGTATTTT
CASSYGPQDTQYF
>TRBV6-6|NA|NA|TRBJ1-1|12
TGTGCCAGCAGTTACCTATCACCTGAAGCTTTCTTT
CASSYLSPEAFF
>TRBV6-4|NA|NA|TRBJ1-5|12
TGTGCCAGCAGTGACTTTAATAGGCCCCAGCATTTT
CASSDFNRPQHF
>TRBV7-2|TRBD1|NA|TRBJ2-3|14
TGTGCCAGCAGCCTAGGGGGACAGACAGATACGCAGTATTTT
CASSLGGQTDTQYF
>TRBV7-2|NA|NA|TRBJ2-7|14
TGTGCCAGCAGCCAAGCCCTGTCTCTAGTCGAGCAGTACTTC
CASSQALSLVEQYF
>TRBV29-1|NA|NA|TRBJ2-7|12
TGCAGCGTTGACGACACCCACTACGAGCAGTACTTC
CSVDDTHYEQYF
>TRBV5-1|NA|NA|TRBJ2-3|12
TGCGCCAGCAGCTCCGGCACAGATACGCAGTATTTT
CASSSGTDTQYF
>TRBV29-1|NA|NA|TRBJ1-4|13
TGCAGCGTTCCCGGGCCGCTTAATGAAAAACTGTTTTTT
CSVPGPLNEKLFF
>TRBV5-6|NA|NA|TRBJ2-5|12
TGTGCCAGCAGCGCCGGATTCCGGGCCCAGTACTTC
CASSAGFRAQYF
>TRBV10-3|NA|NA|TRBJ2-6|15
TGTGCCATCTACCCTGAGGGGTTGGGGGCCAACGTCCTGACTTTC
CAIYPEGLGANVLTF
>TRBV6-4|TRBD2|NA|TRBJ2-1|16
TGTGCCAGCAGTGACTCGACTAGCGGGGACGTGAATGAGCAGTTCTTC
CASSDSTSGDVNEQFF
>TRBV19|NA|NA|TRBJ2-2|12
TGTGCCAGTAGTAGCGGCACCGGGGAGCTGTTTTTT
CASSSGTGELFF
>TRBV7-9|NA|once|TRBJ1-1|12
TGTGCCAGCAGCTTCGGTAACACTGAAGCTTTCTTT
CASSFGNTEAFF
>TRBV4-1|TRBD1|once|TRBJ1-1|13
TGCGCCAGCAGCCAAGCGACAGGGACTGAAGCTTTCTTT
CASSQATGTEAFF
>TRBV9|TRBD1|NA|TRBJ2-5|17
TGTGCCAGCAGCGCGGATACCGGGACAGGGGCCTGGGAGACCCAGTACTTC
CASSADTGTGAWETQYF
>TRBV27|TRBD1|NA|TRBJ2-5|15
TGTGCCAGCAGTTTTAGACAGGGCCAGCAAGAGACCCAGTACTTC
CASSFRQGQQETQYF
>TRBV9|TRBD1|few|TRBJ2-3|15
TGTGCCAGCAGCGTAGGGGGACAGAGCACAGATACGCAGTATTTT
CASSVGGQSTDTQYF
>TRBV6-4|NA|NA|TRBJ1-4|15
TGTGCCAGCAGTCTGGGGCGAGGAGGGGATGAAAAACTGTTTTTT
CASSLGRGGDEKLFF
>TRBV19|NA|NA|TRBJ2-7|13
TGTGCCAGTAGTGAAGGACGGGGTTACGAGCAGTACTTC
CASSEGRGYEQYF
>TRBV7-9|NA|once|TRBJ2-3|16
TGTGCCAGCAGCCCATTTCTGGGTAGGGGCACAGATACGCAGTATTTT
CASSPFLGRGTDTQYF
>TRBV11-2|TRBD1|NA|TRBJ1-5|15
TGTGCCAGCAGCCTACGACAGGGTCGTAATCAGCCCCAGCATTTT
CASSLRQGRNQPQHF
>TRBV7-9|NA|NA|TRBJ2-1|12
TGTGCCAGCAGCTTAAGAGGGGCTGAGCAGTTCTTC
CASSLRGAEQFF
>TRBV20-1|NA|NA|TRBJ2-7|10
TGCAGTGCTAGTCTCTACGAGCAGTACTTC
CSASLYEQYF
>TRBV7-8|NA|NA|TRBJ2-4|14
TGTGCCAGCAGCCTCTCGGGGGCCAAAAACATTCAGTACTTC
CASSLSGAKNIQYF
>TRBV7-9|NA|NA|TRBJ1-2|14
TGTGCCAGCAGCTTACTATCTGCCGGGGATGGCTACACCTTC
CASSLLSAGDGYTF
>TRBV28|NA|NA|TRBJ1-1|15
TGTGCCAGCATCTACCCCTCCGAGGGGGAATGGGAAGCTTTCTTT
CASIYPSEGEWEAFF
>TRBV7-2|NA|NA|TRBJ1-1|18
TGTGCCAGCAGCTTAAGGGCCGGGACGGGAAAACTGAACACTGAAGCTTTCTTT
CASSLRAGTGKLNTEAFF
>TRBV9|NA|NA|TRBJ1-2|14
TGTGCCAGCAGCGTAGAGCCCGGGAGCTATGGCTACACCTTC
CASSVEPGSYGYTF
>TRBV18|NA|once|TRBJ1-1|13
TGTGCCAGCTCACCGGCGGGGGGCACTGAAGCTTTCTTT
CASSPAGGTEAFF
>TRBV27|TRBD1|NA|TRBJ1-3|16
TGTGCCAGCAGCTCCAGACAGGGGCTCCCTGGAAACACCATATATTTT
CASSSRQGLPGNTIYF
>TRBV5-1|TRBD1|NA|TRBJ1-1|13
TGCGCCAGCAGCCCCCCAGGGGGAACTGAAGCTTTCTTT
CASSPPGGTEAFF
>TRBV2|NA|NA|TRBJ1-4|13
TGTGCCACTGCCGGGATGGGGAATGAAAAACTGTTTTTT
CATAGMGNEKLFF